A selection of T cell receptor beta chains follows, all from one sample in a study of blood T cells in healthy people across ages. TCRdb processed the 5' RACE reads anew with MiXCR; each CDR3 protein has one entry. The sample shows around 1,900,000 distinct CDR3 sequences, around 40% of them seen only once. The sequenced sample was blood. The receptors stem from a human donor in good health. Each CDR3 is given with its conserved first and last residue. Each record gives: D gene, clone size, V gene, J gene, CDR3 protein, CDR3 DNA. A D gene is named only where the DNA matches it firmly. Some rows have no size entry. The others give once, few or many, or a class for an expanded clone.

.	.	TRBV6-6	TRBJ1-1	CASSYHHRNEAFF	TGTGCCAGCAGTTACCACCACAGAAATGAAGCTTTCTTT
.	.	TRBV4-3	TRBJ1-3	CASSQAGARAGNTIYF	TGCGCCAGCAGCCAAGCGGGGGCTCGGGCTGGAAACACCATATATTTT
.	few	TRBV2	TRBJ2-3	CASSENLAEQYF	TGTGCCAGCAGTGAAAACCTAGCAGAGCAGTATTTT
.	few	TRBV7-2	TRBJ2-7	CASSPQRTYEQYF	TGTGCCAGCAGCCCGCAACGGACCTACGAGCAGTACTTC
.	.	TRBV20-1	TRBJ2-5	CSASNSGLRETQYF	TGCAGTGCTAGTAATTCCGGACTTCGAGAGACCCAGTACTTC
TRBD2	once	TRBV6-5	TRBJ2-7	CASSTSGDGAYEQYF	TGTGCCAGCAGCACAAGCGGGGACGGGGCCTACGAGCAGTACTTC
.	once	TRBV12-3/TRBV12-4	TRBJ1-2	CASSTTRDPYGYTF	TGTGCCAGCAGCACGACCCGGGACCCCTATGGCTACACCTTC
.	once	TRBV4-3	TRBJ1-1	CASSRFIGGRRTEAFF	TGCGCCAGCAGCCGATTCATAGGGGGAAGGAGGACTGAAGCTTTCTTT
TRBD2	few	TRBV20-1	TRBJ2-1	CSARGSGGAVYEQFF	TGCAGTGCTAGGGGGAGCGGGGGGGCCGTATATGAGCAGTTCTTC
.	.	TRBV10-3	TRBJ1-2	CAISDSEYYGYTF	TGTGCCATCAGTGACTCAGAATACTATGGCTACACCTTC
.	.	TRBV9	TRBJ2-1	CASSVQGHSDYNEQFF	TGTGCCAGCAGCGTTCAGGGCCACTCGGACTACAATGAGCAGTTCTTC
.	.	TRBV28	TRBJ1-4	CASSLSSRRKKLFF	TGTGCCAGCAGTTTATCCAGTCGTCGGAAAAAACTGTTTTTT
TRBD1	many	TRBV20-1	TRBJ1-2	CSAREQGYGYTF	TGCAGTGCTAGAGAACAGGGGTACGGCTACACCTTC
TRBD2	.	TRBV20-1	TRBJ2-1	CSARVRLAGGPTYNEQFF	TGCAGTGCTAGAGTTCGACTAGCGGGGGGGCCCACATACAATGAGCAGTTCTTC
.	few	TRBV4-1	TRBJ1-2	CASSQALRGEYYGYTF	TGCGCCAGCAGCCAAGCCCTCAGGGGAGAGTACTATGGCTACACCTTC
TRBD1	few	TRBV7-8	TRBJ1-2	CASKTTGGDGYTF	TGTGCCAGCAAAACGACAGGGGGCGATGGCTACACCTTC
.	many	TRBV29-1	TRBJ2-7	CSVERGAEQYF	TGCAGCGTTGAGAGGGGTGCCGAGCAGTACTTC
.	.	TRBV29-1	TRBJ2-1	CSAGRVRELYNEQFF	TGCAGCGCCGGCCGGGTTAGGGAACTCTACAATGAGCAGTTCTTC
.	.	TRBV7-3	TRBJ2-3	CASSLSVAGTDTQYF	TGTGCCAGCAGCTTAAGTGTGGCAGGCACAGATACGCAGTATTTT
TRBD2	.	TRBV6-6	TRBJ2-1	CASSYVERGPSYDEQFF	TGTGCCAGCAGTTACGTTGAGCGGGGGCCTTCCTACGATGAGCAGTTCTTC
.	.	TRBV27	TRBJ2-7	CASSFRHRTYEQYF	TGTGCCAGCAGTTTTCGTCACCGGACCTACGAGCAGTACTTC
.	few	TRBV11-1	TRBJ1-2	CASSSGVGAYGYTF	TGTGCCAGCAGCTCTGGAGTCGGAGCCTATGGCTACACCTTC
.	many	TRBV5-1	TRBJ1-2	CASSSQGNYGYTF	TGTGCCAGCAGCTCCCAGGGGAACTATGGCTACACCTTC
.	few	TRBV6-4	TRBJ1-5	CASSDSSVNNQPQHF	TGTGCCAGCAGTGACTCGAGTGTAAACAATCAGCCCCAGCATTTT
TRBD1	.	TRBV7-6	TRBJ2-7	CASSPRGQGTYERYF	TGTGCCAGCAGCCCCCGGGGACAGGGAACCTACGAGCGGTACTTC
.	once	TRBV7-6	TRBJ1-1	CASSPWGRGTEAFF	TGTGCCAGCAGCCCCTGGGGCAGGGGCACTGAAGCTTTCTTT
.	few	TRBV7-2	TRBJ2-7	CASSSEPYYEQYF	TGTGCCAGCAGCAGTGAACCCTACTACGAGCAGTACTTC
.	.	TRBV11-2	TRBJ2-5	CAGSSNSQAETQYF	TGTGCCGGCAGCTCCAATTCTCAGGCGGAGACCCAGTACTTC
.	.	TRBV7-2	TRBJ1-2	CASSSPDSSRGGYTF	TGTGCCAGCAGTTCCCCGGACAGCTCCCGGGGAGGCTACACCTTC
TRBD1	.	TRBV4-3	TRBJ1-3	CASSHTTPGGTGNTIYF	TGCGCCAGCAGCCACACCACCCCAGGGGGAACAGGAAACACCATATATTTT
.	.	TRBV2	TRBJ2-5	CASSEGRNRQYF	TGTGCCAGCAGTGAAGGGAGAAATCGACAGTACTTC
TRBD1	.	TRBV7-2	TRBJ1-1	CASSLDRVFLQNTEAFF	TGTGCCAGCAGCCTAGACAGGGTTTTCCTTCAGAACACTGAAGCTTTCTTT
TRBD2	.	TRBV7-7	TRBJ2-1	CASSLTAGGSSYNEQFF	TGTGCTAGCAGCTTAACAGCGGGGGGTTCTTCCTACAATGAGCAGTTCTTC
.	.	TRBV28	TRBJ1-2	CASPKSTAFYGYTF	TGTGCCAGCCCCAAGTCAACAGCTTTCTATGGCTACACCTTC
TRBD1	.	TRBV7-3	TRBJ2-2	CASSLTGGSNTGELFF	TGTGCCAGCAGCTTAACAGGGGGCTCTAACACCGGGGAGCTGTTTTTT
TRBD1	.	TRBV6-1	TRBJ2-1	CASKKQGLGEQFF	TGTGCCAGCAAGAAACAGGGGCTGGGGGAGCAGTTCTTC
TRBD1	few	TRBV11-2	TRBJ2-5	CASSPGTGGYLETQYF	TGTGCCAGCAGCCCCGGGACAGGGGGCTATTTGGAGACCCAGTACTTC
.	few	TRBV13	TRBJ2-4	CATEHSRGEQYF	TGTGCTACCGAGCACTCAAGAGGGGAGCAGTACTTC
TRBD1	.	TRBV6-2/TRBV6-3	TRBJ2-2	CASREAGQGNTGELFF	TGTGCCAGCCGAGAGGCCGGACAGGGTAACACCGGGGAGCTGTTTTTT
.	few	TRBV20-1	TRBJ2-5	CSAIEETQYF	TGCAGTGCTATAGAAGAGACCCAGTACTTC
.	.	TRBV6-6	TRBJ2-7	CASSLVGAGDEQYF	TGTGCCAGCAGTCTAGTGGGGGCCGGCGACGAGCAGTACTTC
.	few	TRBV12-3/TRBV12-4	TRBJ2-5	CASSSTDLETQYF	TGTGCCAGCAGCTCGACTGACTTAGAGACCCAGTACTTC
.	.	TRBV20-1	TRBJ2-5	CSARPEWFQETQYF	TGCAGTGCTAGGCCGGAGTGGTTTCAAGAGACCCAGTACTTC
.	few	TRBV25-1	TRBJ1-2	CASSEYNAYGYTF	TGTGCCAGCAGTGAATATAACGCCTATGGCTACACCTTC
.	.	TRBV28	TRBJ1-6	CAVQTVGTINSPLHF	TGTGCCGTACAGACAGTGGGGACGATTAATTCACCCCTCCACTTT
.	few	TRBV14	TRBJ2-5	CASSQVTGYQETQYF	TGTGCCAGCAGCCAAGTAACAGGGTACCAAGAGACCCAGTACTTC
TRBD2	few	TRBV14	TRBJ2-5	CASSQPVTSGYQETQYF	TGTGCCAGCAGCCAACCCGTGACTAGCGGATACCAAGAGACCCAGTACTTC
.	few	TRBV4-3	TRBJ2-1	CASSQERTVPYNEQFF	TGCGCCAGCAGCCAAGAGAGGACAGTCCCCTACAATGAGCAGTTCTTC
.	many	TRBV5-1	TRBJ1-6	CASSLDAGGSPLHF	TGCGCCAGCAGCTTGGACGCAGGCGGATCACCCCTCCACTTT
.	few	TRBV28	TRBJ1-2	CASRTGTPYGYTF	TGTGCCAGCAGAACCGGGACACCCTATGGCTACACCTTC
.	.	TRBV4-2	TRBJ2-4	CASSQVGSLRAKNIQYF	TGTGCCAGCAGCCAAGTTGGGAGTCTGCGAGCCAAAAACATTCAGTACTTC
.	.	TRBV25-1	TRBJ1-2	CASSEWNYDYTF	TGTGCCAGCAGTGAATGGAACTATGACTACACCTTC
.	.	TRBV5-6	TRBJ1-1	CASSKNPRGTEAFF	TGTGCCAGCAGCAAGAATCCCCGGGGGACTGAAGCTTTCTTT
.	few	TRBV29-1	TRBJ1-2	CSVEAAETYGYTF	TGCAGCGTTGAAGCGGCGGAGACCTATGGCTACACCTTC
.	.	TRBV25-1	TRBJ2-7	CASSMNGVSYEQYF	TGTGCCAGCAGTATGAACGGGGTCTCCTACGAGCAGTACTTC
.	few	TRBV4-2	TRBJ2-3	CASSQGGGSTDTQYF	TGTGCCAGCAGCCAAGGGGGTGGCAGCACAGATACGCAGTATTTT
TRBD2	few	TRBV7-2	TRBJ2-7	CASSLDRRASGGSNEQYF	TGTGCCAGCAGCCTCGACCGAAGGGCTAGCGGGGGGAGTAACGAGCAGTACTTC
.	.	TRBV7-6	TRBJ2-7	CASSPGEEFYEQYF	TGTGCCAGCAGCCCCGGAGAGGAATTCTACGAGCAGTACTTC
.	few	TRBV2	TRBJ2-4	CASEGGAGRDIQYF	TGTGCCAGCGAAGGGGGGGCGGGTAGAGACATTCAGTACTTC